This T cell receptor (beta chain) was identified during a study of blood T cell repertoires in COVID-19. On the study more broadly: T cells, B-cell-depleted T cells, or PBMCs provided the cDNA or gDNA that served as material.

Germline V CDR1 and CDR2: SGHRS, YFSETQ. The ends lost 1 base at V and 7 bases at J; junction bases unmatched: 13. The CDR3 has 16 residues. The repertoire was sequenced with immunoSEQ multiplex PCR; TCRdb's copy has only in-frame clones and lacks some. The sample lists around 300,000 clones, approximately 92% occurring once. The sequence derives from a woman in her 30s with COVID-19, enrolled during active disease. Source material: peripheral blood. This rearrangement joins TRBV5-1 to TRBJ2-5, with 7 bases fitting TRBD2. The CDR3 DNA sequence: TGCGCCAGCAGCTTGTTGGGGAGGGGAGTAGATGGGACCCAGTACTTC. Its protein product is CASSLLGRGVDGTQYF.